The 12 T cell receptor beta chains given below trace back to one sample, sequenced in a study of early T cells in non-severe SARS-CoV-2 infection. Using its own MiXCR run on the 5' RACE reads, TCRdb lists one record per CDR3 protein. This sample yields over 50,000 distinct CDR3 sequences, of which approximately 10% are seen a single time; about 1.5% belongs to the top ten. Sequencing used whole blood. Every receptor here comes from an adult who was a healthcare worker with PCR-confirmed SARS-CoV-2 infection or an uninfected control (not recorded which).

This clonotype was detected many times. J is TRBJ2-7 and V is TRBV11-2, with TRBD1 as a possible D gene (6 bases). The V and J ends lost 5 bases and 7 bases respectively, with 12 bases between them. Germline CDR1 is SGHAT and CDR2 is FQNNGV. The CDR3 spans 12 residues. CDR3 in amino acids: CASSNIDREQYF. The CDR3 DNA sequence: TGTGCCAGCAGCAATATCGACAGGGAGCAGTACTTC.

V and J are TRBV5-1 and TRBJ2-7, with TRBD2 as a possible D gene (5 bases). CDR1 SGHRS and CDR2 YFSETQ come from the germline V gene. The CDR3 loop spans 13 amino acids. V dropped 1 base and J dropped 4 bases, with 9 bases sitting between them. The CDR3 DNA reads TGCGCCAGCAGCTTGAGGTCGGGGTACGAGCAGTACTTC. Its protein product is CASSLRSGYEQYF. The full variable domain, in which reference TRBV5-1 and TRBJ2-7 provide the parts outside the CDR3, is KAGVTQTPRYLIKTRGQQVTLSCSPISGHRSVSWYQQTPGQGLQFLFEYFSETQRNKGNFPGRFSGRQFSNSRSEMNVSTLELGDSALYLCASSLRSGYEQYFGPGTRLTVT.

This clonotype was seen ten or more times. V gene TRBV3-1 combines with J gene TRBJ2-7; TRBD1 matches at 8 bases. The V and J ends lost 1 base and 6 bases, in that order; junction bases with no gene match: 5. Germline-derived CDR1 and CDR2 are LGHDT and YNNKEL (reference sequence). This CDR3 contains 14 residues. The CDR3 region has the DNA TGTGCCAGCAGCCAAGCTGGGGGACAGGCCGAGCAGTACTTC. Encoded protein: CASSQAGGQAEQYF.

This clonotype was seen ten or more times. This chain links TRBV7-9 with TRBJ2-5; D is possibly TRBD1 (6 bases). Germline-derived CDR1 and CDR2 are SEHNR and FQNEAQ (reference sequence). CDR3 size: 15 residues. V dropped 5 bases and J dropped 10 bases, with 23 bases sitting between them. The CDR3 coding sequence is TGTGCCAGCAGCCAGGAGCTGGCGGACAGCTCCATCCAGTACTTC. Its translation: CASSQELADSSIQYF.

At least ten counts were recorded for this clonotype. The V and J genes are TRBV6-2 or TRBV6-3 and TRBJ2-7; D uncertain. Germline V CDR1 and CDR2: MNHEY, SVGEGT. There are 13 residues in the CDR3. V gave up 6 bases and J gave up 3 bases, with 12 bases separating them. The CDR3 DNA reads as TGTGCCAGCAGACAGCTCCAATTCTACGAGCAGTACTTC. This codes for CASRQLQFYEQYF.

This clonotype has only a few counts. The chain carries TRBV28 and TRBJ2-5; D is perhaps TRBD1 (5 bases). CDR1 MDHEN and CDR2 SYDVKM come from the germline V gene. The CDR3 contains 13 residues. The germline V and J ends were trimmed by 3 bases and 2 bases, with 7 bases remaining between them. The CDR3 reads CASSLRTQETQYF. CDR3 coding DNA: TGTGCCAGCAGTTTGCGGACACAAGAGACCCAGTACTTC.

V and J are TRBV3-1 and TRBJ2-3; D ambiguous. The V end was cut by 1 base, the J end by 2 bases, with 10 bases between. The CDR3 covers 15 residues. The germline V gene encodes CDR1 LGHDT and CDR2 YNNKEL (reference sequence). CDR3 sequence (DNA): TGTGCCAGCAGCCAAGCCCCCTCATTCACAGATACGCAGTATTTT. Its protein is CASSQAPSFTDTQYF.

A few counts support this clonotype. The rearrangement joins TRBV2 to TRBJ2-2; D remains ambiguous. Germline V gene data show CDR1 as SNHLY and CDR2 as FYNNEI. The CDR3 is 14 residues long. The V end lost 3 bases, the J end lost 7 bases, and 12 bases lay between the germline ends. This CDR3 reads CASSDKTSGGELFF. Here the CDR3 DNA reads TGTGCCAGCAGTGATAAGACTTCGGGCGGGGAGCTGTTTTTT.

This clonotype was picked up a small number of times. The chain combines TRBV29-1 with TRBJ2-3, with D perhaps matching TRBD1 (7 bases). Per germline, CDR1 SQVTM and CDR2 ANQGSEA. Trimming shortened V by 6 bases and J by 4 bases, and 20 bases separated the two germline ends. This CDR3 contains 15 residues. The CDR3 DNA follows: TGCAGCGTCGCCAGTATAGGGGGGACAGCAGATACGCAGTATTTT. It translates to CSVASIGGTADTQYF.

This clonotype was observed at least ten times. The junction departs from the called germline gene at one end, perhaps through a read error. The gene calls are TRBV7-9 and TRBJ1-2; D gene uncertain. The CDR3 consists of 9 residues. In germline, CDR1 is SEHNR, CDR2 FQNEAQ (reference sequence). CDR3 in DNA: TGTGCCAGCAGCTTACCGATCAACTTC. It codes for CASSLPINF.

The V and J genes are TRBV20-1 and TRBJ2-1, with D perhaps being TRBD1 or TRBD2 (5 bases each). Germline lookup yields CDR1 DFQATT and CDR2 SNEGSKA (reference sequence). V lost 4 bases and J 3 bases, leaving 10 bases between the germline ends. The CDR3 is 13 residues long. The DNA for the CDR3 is TGCAGTGCTACCGGGACCCACTACAATGAGCAGTTCTTC. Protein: CSATGTHYNEQFF.

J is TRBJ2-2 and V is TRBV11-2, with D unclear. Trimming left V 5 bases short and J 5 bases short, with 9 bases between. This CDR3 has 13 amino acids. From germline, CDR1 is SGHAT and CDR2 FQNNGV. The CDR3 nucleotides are TGTGCCAGCAGCCCAGCTCGAACCGGGGAGCTGTTTTTT. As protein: CASSPARTGELFF.